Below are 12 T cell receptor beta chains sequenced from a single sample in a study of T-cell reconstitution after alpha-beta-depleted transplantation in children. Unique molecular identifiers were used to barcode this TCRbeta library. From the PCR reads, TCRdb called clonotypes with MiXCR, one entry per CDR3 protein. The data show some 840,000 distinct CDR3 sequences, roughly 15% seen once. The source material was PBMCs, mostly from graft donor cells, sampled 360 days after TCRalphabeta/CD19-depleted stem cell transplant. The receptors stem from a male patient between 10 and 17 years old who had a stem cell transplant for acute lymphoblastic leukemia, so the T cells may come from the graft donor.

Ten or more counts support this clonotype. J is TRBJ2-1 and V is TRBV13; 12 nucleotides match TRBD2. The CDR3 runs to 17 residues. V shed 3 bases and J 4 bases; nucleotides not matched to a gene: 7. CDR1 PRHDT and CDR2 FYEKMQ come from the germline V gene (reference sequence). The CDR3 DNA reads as TGTGCCAGCAGCTTCGCTAGCGGGAGGGACTTGTACAATGAGCAGTTCTTC. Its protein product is CASSFASGRDLYNEQFF.

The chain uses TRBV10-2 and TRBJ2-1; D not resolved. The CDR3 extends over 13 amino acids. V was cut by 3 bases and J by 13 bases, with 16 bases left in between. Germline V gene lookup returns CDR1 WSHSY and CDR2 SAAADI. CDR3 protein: CASSERTLIKQFF. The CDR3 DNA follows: TGCGCCAGCAGTGAAAGAACGCTAATTAAACAGTTCTTC.

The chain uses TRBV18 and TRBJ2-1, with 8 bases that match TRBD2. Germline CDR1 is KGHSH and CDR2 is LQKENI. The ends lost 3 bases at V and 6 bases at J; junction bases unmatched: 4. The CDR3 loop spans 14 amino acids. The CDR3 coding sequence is TGTGCCAGCTCACCCCTAGCGGGTCCCAATGAGCAGTTCTTC. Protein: CASSPLAGPNEQFF. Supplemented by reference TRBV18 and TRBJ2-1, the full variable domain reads NAGVMQNPRHLVRRRGQEARLRCSPMKGHSHVYWYRQLPEEGLKFMVYLQKENIIDESGMPKERFSAEFPKEGPSILRIQQVVRGDSAAYFCASSPLAGPNEQFFGPGTRLTVL.

CDR3 sequence (DNA): TGCGCCAGCCGACGCGTCTCCTACAATGAGCAGTTCTTC. Encoded protein: CASRRVSYNEQFF. The rearrangement uses TRBV5-1 and TRBJ2-1; D ambiguous. The CDR3 contains 13 residues. Trimming shortened V by 7 bases and J by 0 bases, and 8 bases separated the two germline ends. Germline CDR1 SGHRS, CDR2 YFSETQ. Filled out from reference TRBV5-1 and TRBJ2-1, the complete variable domain reads KAGVTQTPRYLIKTRGQQVTLSCSPISGHRSVSWYQQTPGQGLQFLFEYFSETQRNKGNFPGRFSGRQFSNSRSEMNVSTLELGDSALYLCASRRVSYNEQFFGPGTRLTVL.

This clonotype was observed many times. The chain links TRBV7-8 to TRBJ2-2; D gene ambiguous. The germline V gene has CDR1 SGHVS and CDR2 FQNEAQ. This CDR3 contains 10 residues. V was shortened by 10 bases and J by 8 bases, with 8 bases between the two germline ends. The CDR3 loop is CATRGGELFF. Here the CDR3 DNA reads TGTGCCACCCGTGGGGGGGAGCTGTTTTTT.

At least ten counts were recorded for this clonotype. CDR3 bases: TGTGCCAGCAGTTTAGAAGGGATTGGCGGGGAGCTGTTTTTT. Protein product: CASSLEGIGGELFF. The chain couples TRBV12-3 or TRBV12-4 to TRBJ2-2; no clear D. The V end lost 1 base, the J end lost 7 bases, and 10 bases lay between the germline ends. The CDR3 runs to 14 residues.

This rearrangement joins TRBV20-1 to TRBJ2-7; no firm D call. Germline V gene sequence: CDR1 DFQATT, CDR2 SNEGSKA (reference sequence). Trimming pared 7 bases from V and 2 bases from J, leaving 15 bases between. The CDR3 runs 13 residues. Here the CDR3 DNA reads TGCAGTGGAAGAATGCCCGTAACCTACGAGCAGTACTTC. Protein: CSGRMPVTYEQYF.

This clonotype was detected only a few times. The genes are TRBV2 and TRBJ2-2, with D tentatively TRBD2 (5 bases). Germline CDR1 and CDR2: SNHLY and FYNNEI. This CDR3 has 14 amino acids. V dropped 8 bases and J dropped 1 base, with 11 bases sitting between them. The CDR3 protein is CASRLLVNTGELFF. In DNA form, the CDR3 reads TGTGCCAGCCGACTACTGGTGAACACCGGGGAGCTGTTTTTT.

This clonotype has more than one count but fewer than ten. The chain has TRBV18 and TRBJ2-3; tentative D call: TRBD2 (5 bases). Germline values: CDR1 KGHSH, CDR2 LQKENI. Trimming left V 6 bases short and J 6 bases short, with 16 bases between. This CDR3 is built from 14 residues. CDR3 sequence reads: CASSPNTRSDTQYF. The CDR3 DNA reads TGTGCCAGCTCCCCAAACACTAGATCCGATACGCAGTATTTT. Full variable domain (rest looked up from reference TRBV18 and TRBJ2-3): NAGVMQNPRHLVRRRGQEARLRCSPMKGHSHVYWYRQLPEEGLKFMVYLQKENIIDESGMPKERFSAEFPKEGPSILRIQQVVRGDSAAYFCASSPNTRSDTQYFGPGTRLTVL.

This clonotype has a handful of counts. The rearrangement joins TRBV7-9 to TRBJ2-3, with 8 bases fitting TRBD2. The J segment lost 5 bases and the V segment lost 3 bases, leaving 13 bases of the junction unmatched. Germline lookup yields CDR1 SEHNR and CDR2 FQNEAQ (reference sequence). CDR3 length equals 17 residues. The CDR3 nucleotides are TGTGCCAGCAGCTTGCCGAGGACTAGCCCAGAAAGAGATACGCAGTATTTT. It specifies CASSLPRTSPERDTQYF.

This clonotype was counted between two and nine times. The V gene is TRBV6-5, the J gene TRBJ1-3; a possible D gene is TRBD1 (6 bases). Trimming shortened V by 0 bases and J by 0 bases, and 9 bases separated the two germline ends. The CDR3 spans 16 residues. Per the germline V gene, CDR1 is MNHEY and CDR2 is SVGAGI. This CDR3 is CASSYSTGFSGNTIYF. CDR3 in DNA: TGTGCCAGCAGTTACTCGACAGGTTTCTCTGGAAACACCATATATTTT.

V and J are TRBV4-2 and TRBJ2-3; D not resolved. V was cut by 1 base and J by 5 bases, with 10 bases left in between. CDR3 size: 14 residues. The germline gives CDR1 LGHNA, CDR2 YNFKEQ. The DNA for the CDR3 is TGTGCCAGCAGCCAAGGGCCCCAAGGAGATACGCAGTATTTT. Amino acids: CASSQGPQGDTQYF.